This record concerns one T cell receptor (beta chain) sequence. The sample comes from a study of blood T cell repertoires in COVID-19. Looking at the study overall: T cells, B-cell-depleted T cells, or PBMCs provided the cDNA or gDNA that served as material.

Authors' methods: Amplification of reference gene primers provided the estimated nucleated cell counts. Produced via immunoSEQ multiplex PCR; TCRdb's table is partial and in-frame only. Clone size and V and J calls were adopted from that table, with D and trimming inferred from the DNA. The sample contains a few hundred thousand clones, 70% to 90% of which appear only once. Researchers sorted participants into cohorts using their self-reported clinical history. Within the 2 weeks before study entry, each person in the exposed group met a COVID-19 case. The TCR originated in a woman in her forties or fifties who had been exposed to COVID-19. The specimen sequenced was PBMCs or T cells enriched from blood (not recorded which).

The CDR3, as DNA: TGTGCCAGCAGCTCAGACGCTACTGGAAACACCATATATTTT. As protein: CASSSDATGNTIYF. The V call is TRBV11-2, the J call TRBJ1-3; D unclear. The ends were cut back, 4 bases at V and 2 bases at J, with 9 bases in the middle. There are 14 residues in the CDR3. Germline CDR1 reads SGHAT; CDR2 reads FQNNGV.